The clone carrying this TCR beta chain has only a few counts. Its antigen remains unidentified. This entry is derived from a study of human T cells and chemical hapten exposure. Study information: Across the whole study, which lasted about 6 months, patients were given diphenylcyclopropenone on the scalp once a week. Overall study results and limits: Counts of expanded TCRs (at PT1) showed a positive correlation with patch test score.

Single cDNA molecules in the library carried unique molecular identifiers attached during preparation. Original processing notes: Ranging from roughly 23,224 to 750,000, TCR counts per sample had a median value of around 94,000. TCRdb itself ran the RACE reads through MiXCR, one entry per CDR3 protein. Clone size and V and J calls follow TCRdb, not the original study. Of about 360,000 distinct CDR3 sequences in the sample, around 4.8% are singletons; the top ten hold over 2%. Specified time point: patch test 1, 2 weeks after DPC sensitization. The treatment: therapeutic diphenylcyclopropenone sensitization with weekly scalp DPC. The ends were cut back, 5 bases at V and 2 bases at J, with 16 bases in the middle. This CDR3 contains 15 residues. Germline CDR1 is SGHTA and CDR2 is FQGNSA.

The chain couples TRBV7-2 to TRBJ2-7; D gene uncertain. The source material was whole blood, sampled in connection with sensitization to the hapten diphenylcyclopropenone (DPC). The TCR comes from a woman between 45 and 65 years old with alopecia areata. Some clones in this sample may be carry-over from other donors' samples. The CDR3 DNA sequence: TGTGCCAGCAGCCCTTCCGGAGCCTCGACCTACGAGCAGTACTTC. Translation: CASSPSGASTYEQYF.